A single TCR beta chain is shown here with its context. Data came from immunoSEQ multiplex PCR; TCRdb stores just in-frame clones and leaves some out. This table holds about 300,000 clones, around 80% found once. The entry originates in a study of blood T cell repertoires in COVID-19. About the study: Sample material is recorded as cDNA or gDNA derived from T cells, B-cell-depleted T cells, or PBMCs.

The sample consisted of peripheral blood. The sequence came from a woman in her forties or fifties with acute or convalescent COVID-19.

CDR3: CASSQVQGASPLHF. The CDR3 nucleotides are TGTGCCAGCAGCCAAGTACAGGGGGCGTCACCCCTCCACTTT. The V call is TRBV3-1 (or the pseudogene TRBV3-2), the J call TRBJ1-6; 9 nucleotides align to TRBD1. From germline, CDR1 is LGHDT and CDR2 YNNKEL (reference sequence). The CDR3 length is 14 residues. Losses at the gene ends were 1 base for V and 10 bases for J; bases not matched to a gene: 2.